The clone carrying this T cell receptor beta chain was counted only a few times. Germline loops: CDR1 LGHNA, CDR2 YSLEER. V shed 0 bases and J shed 10 bases, with 13 bases lying between them. The CDR3 contains 14 residues. This sample was taken from a study of identical twins. TCRdb re-called the 5' RACE reads through MiXCR, storing one row per CDR3 protein. The table lists about 700,000 distinct CDR3 sequences, under 9% of them singletons. This sample was also put to use in a study of yellow fever vaccine responses in identical twins.

The sample taken for sequencing was PBMCs. The chain recombines TRBV4-3 with TRBJ2-1; D is possibly TRBD2 (5 bases). This receptor was obtained from a woman younger than 30 in good health. The CDR3 DNA is TGCGCCAGCAGCCAAGATGCGACTATCCACGAGCAGTTCTTC. Translating it yields CASSQDATIHEQFF.